Following are 24 T cell receptor beta chains from one sample sequenced in a study of CD8+ T cells in alopecia areata. Extracted RNA was reverse transcribed, and the resulting cDNA served as sequencing template. Repertoires were generated with immunoSEQ multiplex PCR, while TCRdb's copy carries only in-frame clones and drops some. The sample shows under 250,000 clones, roughly three fifths of them seen only once. The treatment denotes: oral pan-JAK inhibitor, 5-10 mg twice daily. The sample in question was CD4+ T cells sorted from blood, obtained at week 44, from a patient treated with tofacitinib. The receptor source for this set is a human donor with alopecia areata.

V and J are TRBV5-4 and TRBJ2-2, with D possibly being TRBD1 (6 bases). The V end lost 6 bases, the J end lost 5 bases, and 23 bases lay between the germline ends. Germline V gene lookup returns CDR1 SGHNT and CDR2 YYREEE (reference sequence). The CDR3 has 17 residues. The DNA for the CDR3 is TGTGCCAGCACCGAAGAAGTACAGGGCTTGCGGACCGGGGAGCTGTTTTTT. Its translation is CASTEEVQGLRTGELFF.

The chain uses TRBV29-1 and TRBJ1-1; possibly TRBD1 for D (5 bases). CDR3 length: 14 amino acids. CDR1 SQVTM and CDR2 ANQGSEA come from the germline V gene. Trimming pared 5 bases from V and 3 bases from J, leaving 16 bases between. The CDR3 protein is CSVKRGAGHTEAFF. The CDR3 coding sequence is TGCAGCGTTAAAAGGGGCGCGGGGCACACTGAAGCTTTCTTT. Drawing the rest from reference TRBV29-1 and TRBJ1-1, the complete variable domain is SAVISQKPSRDICQRGTSLTIQCQVDSQVTMMFWYRQQPGQSLTLIATANQGSEATYESGFVIDKFPISRPNLTFSTLTVSNMSPEDSSIYLCSVKRGAGHTEAFFGQGTRLTVV.

The chain is built from TRBV11-2 and TRBJ1-1; weak D call: TRBD1 (6 bases). V lost 1 base to trimming and J lost 2 bases, with 11 bases between them. The CDR3 runs 15 residues. Germline values: CDR1 SGHAT, CDR2 FQNNGV. The CDR3 DNA is TGTGCCAGCAGCTTAGGTCACAGGGCTAACACTGAAGCTTTCTTT. Its protein product is CASSLGHRANTEAFF. Based on the CDR3 plus reference TRBV11-2 and TRBJ1-1, the full variable domain is EAGVAQSPRYKIIEKRQSVAFWCNPISGHATLYWYQQILGQGPKLLIQFQNNGVVDDSQLPKDRFSAERLKGVDSTLKIQPAKLEDSAVYLCASSLGHRANTEAFFGQGTRLTVV.

The chain couples TRBV10-3 to TRBJ1-1, with 7 positions matching TRBD1. In germline, CDR1 is ENHRY, CDR2 SYGVKD. V lost 5 bases, J lost 4 bases, and 7 bases stayed unmatched. The CDR3 runs to 14 residues. The CDR3 nucleotides are TGTGCCATCAGTAACAGGGGAGAGGGCACTGAAGCTTTCTTT. This sequence encodes CAISNRGEGTEAFF.

This chain links TRBV5-1 with TRBJ2-3; TRBD2 matches 8 bases. The CDR3 runs to 14 residues. Germline CDR1 SGHRS, CDR2 YFSETQ. V trimming: 4 bases; J trimming: 5 bases; junction bases outside the gene matches: 6. CDR3 sequence reads: CASSIGLAEDTQYF. The CDR3 DNA reads as TGCGCCAGCAGCATAGGACTAGCTGAAGATACGCAGTATTTT. The variable domain in full, completed from reference TRBV5-1 and TRBJ2-3, reads KAGVTQTPRYLIKTRGQQVTLSCSPISGHRSVSWYQQTPGQGLQFLFEYFSETQRNKGNFPGRFSGRQFSNSRSEMNVSTLELGDSALYLCASSIGLAEDTQYFGPGTRLTVL.

This clone was observed a few times. This chain uses TRBV29-1 with TRBJ1-1; D gene unclear. V shed 4 bases and J shed 6 bases, with 9 bases lying between them. CDR3 length: 11 residues. Germline CDR1 and CDR2: SQVTM and ANQGSEA. In nucleotides, the CDR3 is TGCAGCGTTGCTGGGTTCGCTGAAGCTTTCTTT. Protein sequence: CSVAGFAEAFF.

This sequence joins TRBV4-3 and TRBJ1-5, with 7 bases lining up with TRBD1. The J segment lost 2 bases and the V segment lost 0 bases, leaving 1 base of the junction unmatched. The CDR3 covers 15 residues. Germline CDR1 is LGHNA and CDR2 is YSLEER. CDR3 sequence: CASSQDTGGNQPQHF. For the CDR3, the DNA is TGCGCCAGCAGCCAAGACACAGGGGGCAATCAGCCCCAGCATTTT.

The chain links TRBV5-1 to TRBJ2-1, with 11 bases that match TRBD2. Germline trimming cut 0 bases from V and 7 bases from J; bases unmatched to any gene: 3. There are 15 residues in the CDR3. Germline assignment: CDR1 SGHRS and CDR2 YFSETQ. The CDR3 DNA follows: TGCGCCAGCAGCTTGGCTAGCGGGGGGCCAAATGAGCAGTTCTTC. Protein product: CASSLASGGPNEQFF.

This clone was picked up a small number of times. The chain is built from TRBV7-2 and TRBJ2-7, with a weak D call TRBD1 (6 bases). This CDR3 spans 12 amino acids. Trimming left V 4 bases short and J 6 bases short, with 10 bases between. Germline assignment: CDR1 SGHTA and CDR2 FQGNSA. CDR3 bases: TGTGCCAGCAGCTCAATCAGGGGCGAGCAGTACTTC. This codes for CASSSIRGEQYF.

The J gene is TRBJ1-6, the V gene TRBV7-2; tentatively, D is TRBD1 (5 bases). This CDR3 comprises 15 residues. Germline V lookup: CDR1 SGHTA, CDR2 FQGNSA. Trimming removed 5 bases from V and 8 bases from J, with 16 bases in between. CDR3 sequence reads: CASSPRGGVDSPLHF. For the CDR3, the DNA is TGTGCCAGCAGCCCCCGGGGGGGGGTGGATTCACCCCTCCACTTT.

The chain combines TRBV9 with TRBJ1-2; D possibly corresponds to TRBD1 (5 bases). V lost 0 bases and J 4 bases, leaving 10 bases between the germline ends. The CDR3 contains 14 residues. In germline, CDR1 is SGDLS, CDR2 YYNGEE. DNA for the CDR3: TGTGCCAGCAGCGTAGGTAGGGGCCTCTATGGCTACACCTTC. This sequence encodes CASSVGRGLYGYTF.

This chain links TRBV7-2 with TRBJ1-5, with a tentative D call TRBD1 (6 bases). The ends were cut back, 1 base at V and 6 bases at J, with 13 bases in the middle. The CDR3 is 15 residues long. CDR1 is SGHTA and CDR2 is FQGNSA in the germline V gene. The CDR3 is CASSLDKGRGQPQHF. The CDR3 DNA sequence: TGTGCCAGCAGCTTAGATAAAGGCAGGGGTCAGCCCCAGCATTTT.

The chain has TRBV30 and TRBJ2-6; D could derive from TRBD1 or TRBD2 (7 bases each). This CDR3 has 16 residues. From germline, CDR1 is GTSNPN and CDR2 SVGIG (reference sequence). V was cut by 2 bases and J by 1 base, with 12 bases left in between. CDR3 sequence (DNA): TGTGCCTGGAGTACCAGGGGGGGATCTGGGGCCAACGTCCTGACTTTC. Encoded protein: CAWSTRGGSGANVLTF.

This chain uses TRBV11-2 with TRBJ2-5, with D tentatively TRBD2 (7 bases). V was trimmed by 7 bases and J by 1 base, leaving 13 bases between them. Germline V gene sequence: CDR1 SGHAT, CDR2 FQNNGV. The CDR3 length is 14 residues. The CDR3 nucleotides are TGTGCCAGCAACCGGGGGGCCCTCCAAGAGACCCAGTACTTC. Translating it yields CASNRGALQETQYF.

This clone was observed a few times. This chain joins TRBV4-1 and TRBJ2-7, with 8 bases matching TRBD2. Trimming cost V 1 base and J 3 bases; bases outside gene matches: 20. CDR3 length: 20 residues. Germline-derived CDR1 and CDR2 are MGHRA and YSYEKL. The CDR3, as DNA: TGCGCCAGCAGCCAAGTTCGTTGTCCCATGTGGCCTAGCGGGTGCTACGAGCAGTACTTC. Its protein is CASSQVRCPMWPSGCYEQYF.

This chain connects TRBV5-6 to TRBJ2-1; 9 nucleotides match TRBD1. Germline V gene sequence: CDR1 SGHDT, CDR2 YYEEEE. The CDR3 is made up of 15 amino acids. V gave up 7 bases and J gave up 8 bases; unmatched junction bases: 13. CDR3 loop: CASRSSGQGSDEQFF. The CDR3 DNA sequence: TGTGCCAGCCGAAGCTCGGGACAGGGAAGCGATGAGCAGTTCTTC.

This clone appeared a single time. This chain uses TRBV30 with TRBJ1-2, with D maybe TRBD1 (5 bases). Germline V gene lookup returns CDR1 GTSNPN and CDR2 SVGIG (reference sequence). The germline V and J ends were trimmed by 0 bases and 2 bases, with 16 bases remaining between them. This CDR3 has 16 amino acids. The CDR3 is CAWSVHQLSGNYGYTF. In nucleotides, the CDR3 is TGTGCCTGGAGTGTACATCAACTTTCAGGGAACTATGGCTACACCTTC.

The chain employs TRBV7-8 and TRBJ2-5; 11 nucleotides agree with TRBD1. The CDR3 sequence is 14 residues long. J gave up 5 bases and V 6 bases, and 5 bases lay outside the gene matches. Germline CDR1 is SGHVS and CDR2 is FQNEAQ. The chain's CDR3 is CASSGTGGMETQYF. CDR3 in DNA: TGTGCCAGCAGTGGGACAGGGGGAATGGAGACCCAGTACTTC.

V usage is TRBV7-3 and J usage is TRBJ1-6; the D gene is possibly TRBD1 (6 bases). This CDR3 has 16 residues. From germline, CDR1 is SGHTA and CDR2 FQGTGA. V was cut by 4 bases and J by 7 bases, with 17 bases left in between. The DNA for the CDR3 is TGTGCCAGCAGCTCCGGGGGCAGGACGGTAAATTCACCCCTCCACTTT. Protein: CASSSGGRTVNSPLHF.

CDR3 loop: CSVVTGLNTEAFF. CDR3 DNA: TGCAGCGTTGTGACAGGGCTGAACACTGAAGCTTTCTTT. The chain joins TRBV29-1 to TRBJ1-1; 7 nucleotides line up with TRBD1. The CDR3 spans 13 residues. V lost 4 bases and J lost 0; bases outside the gene matches: 2. Looked up from germline, CDR1 is SQVTM and CDR2 is ANQGSEA.

This clone has a handful of counts. This chain joins TRBV29-1 and TRBJ2-3, with D perhaps matching TRBD2 (6 bases). CDR1 is SQVTM and CDR2 is ANQGSEA in the germline V gene. V was cut by 4 bases and J by 0 bases, with 11 bases left in between. This CDR3 has 14 amino acids. CDR3 sequence: CSVVGGASTDTQYF. In DNA form, the CDR3 reads TGCAGCGTTGTCGGCGGGGCTAGCACAGATACGCAGTATTTT.

The V call is TRBV30, the J call TRBJ1-1; TRBD1 might be the D (5 bases). The CDR3 has 13 amino acids. CDR1 GTSNPN and CDR2 SVGIG come from the germline V gene (reference sequence). The V gene lost 4 bases and the J gene lost 4 bases, with 13 bases spanning the gap. The CDR3 protein is CAWKTRGPTEAFF. Here the CDR3 DNA reads TGTGCCTGGAAGACTAGGGGCCCCACTGAAGCTTTCTTT.

This clone was recorded a few times. The J gene is TRBJ1-2, the V gene TRBV4-3, with D unresolved. The CDR3 is 11 residues long. Trimming took off 5 bases at V and 7 bases at J, with 8 bases between the two ends. Per the germline V gene, CDR1 is LGHNA and CDR2 is YSLEER. CDR3 nucleotide sequence: TGCGCCAGCAGCGGTATGATTGGCTACACCTTC. It translates to CASSGMIGYTF.

This clone was seen a single time. The chain has TRBV2 and TRBJ1-2; the D gene is possibly TRBD1 (5 bases). The germline CDR1 and CDR2 sequences are SNHLY and FYNNEI. The V and J ends lost 6 bases and 6 bases respectively, with 11 bases between them. The CDR3 sequence is 12 residues long. The CDR3: CASRGQGDGYTF. The CDR3 DNA follows: TGTGCCAGCAGGGGCCAGGGAGATGGCTACACCTTC.